A single sample is the source of the 9 T cell receptor beta chains below, sequenced in a study of blood T cell repertoires in COVID-19. TCRdb's copy holds only in-frame clones and misses some; the assay was immunoSEQ multiplex PCR. The sample contains some 220,000 clones, around 83% of which appear only once. Sequenced sample: peripheral blood. The receptors were gathered from a woman aged 70-85 years with COVID-19, enrolled during active disease.

This clone showed up just a few times. The chain has TRBV9 and TRBJ1-1; no clear D gene. Trimming left V 3 bases short and J 1 base short, with 7 bases between. Germline V gene sequence: CDR1 SGDLS, CDR2 YYNGEE. The CDR3 runs to 13 residues. CDR3 region: CASSAGSNTEAFF. The CDR3 DNA reads TGTGCCAGCAGCGCCGGGTCGAACACTGAAGCTTTCTTT.

The V and J genes are TRBV7-3 and TRBJ2-6, with TRBD2 as a possible D gene (5 bases). V lost 6 bases and J lost 0, with 9 bases in between. Germline-derived CDR1 and CDR2 are SGHTA and FQGTGA. The CDR3 is made up of 15 amino acids. CDR3 DNA sequence: TGTGCCAGCAGTTTGGACTCCTCTGGGGCCAACGTCCTGACTTTC. Translating gives CASSLDSSGANVLTF.

The chain carries TRBV29-1 and TRBJ2-2; D may be TRBD1 (5 bases). Germline CDR1 reads SQVTM; CDR2 reads ANQGSEA. The CDR3 totals 12 residues. V lost 6 bases and J 2 bases, leaving 7 bases between the germline ends. This CDR3 reads CSVRGNTGELFF. Written as DNA, the CDR3 is TGCAGCGTAAGGGGAAACACCGGGGAGCTGTTTTTT.

This chain connects TRBV18 to TRBJ1-1; D perhaps matches TRBD1 (6 bases). This CDR3 is 13 amino acids long. CDR1 and CDR2 (germline): KGHSH, LQKENI. V was clipped by 2 bases and J by 7 bases, with 11 bases between them. The CDR3 nucleotides are TGTGCCAGCTCACCAGGGGGCGGAGGTGAAGCTTTCTTT. Its protein product is CASSPGGGGEAFF.

This chain connects TRBV6-5 to TRBJ1-2, with a possible D match to TRBD1 (5 bases). Germline V gives CDR1 MNHEY, CDR2 SVGAGI. Between the trimmed V and J ends, which lost 4 bases and 3 bases, there was a span of 12 bases. The CDR3 sequence is 14 residues long. The CDR3 coding sequence is TGTGCCAGCAGTTTTACAGGAGGGGACTATGGCTACACCTTC. It specifies CASSFTGGDYGYTF.

This clone was counted once. The V and J genes are TRBV25-1 and TRBJ1-3; D gene unclear. Germline V gene data show CDR1 as MGHDK and CDR2 as SYGVNS. Trimming stripped 4 bases from V and 0 bases from J, with 7 bases between. There are 14 residues in the CDR3. CDR3 bases: TGTGCCAGCAGTGCACAGACCTCTGGAAACACCATATATTTT. This sequence encodes CASSAQTSGNTIYF. The full variable domain, its missing parts supplied by reference TRBV25-1 and TRBJ1-3, is EADIYQTPRYLVIGTGKKITLECSQTMGHDKMYWYQQDPGMELHLIHYSYGVNSTEKGDLSSESTVSRIRTEHFPLTLESARPSHTSQYLCASSAQTSGNTIYFGEGSWLTVV.

The chain links TRBV28 to TRBJ1-1; tentatively, D is TRBD1 (6 bases). CDR3 length equals 13 residues. The V and J ends lost 10 bases and 0 bases respectively, with 12 bases between them. The germline V gene has CDR1 MDHEN and CDR2 SYDVKM. CDR3 protein: CATADSLNTEAFF. As DNA, the CDR3 is TGTGCCACCGCGGACAGCTTGAACACTGAAGCTTTCTTT.

The J gene is TRBJ1-1, the V gene TRBV18, with D possibly matching TRBD1 (5 bases). This CDR3 spans 13 amino acids. Between the trimmed V and J ends, which lost 3 bases and 4 bases, there was a span of 9 bases. Germline CDR1 and CDR2: KGHSH and LQKENI. The CDR3 coding sequence is TGTGCCAGCTCACCTGACAGTCGCACTGAAGCTTTCTTT. This gives the protein CASSPDSRTEAFF.

The chain is built from TRBV29-1 and TRBJ1-1, with D uncertain. Trimming took 5 bases from V and 4 from J, leaving 8 bases between them. The CDR3 is 11 amino acids. CDR1 SQVTM and CDR2 ANQGSEA come from the germline V gene. The CDR3 nucleotides read TGCAGCGTTCTCAGAGGCACTGAAGCTTTCTTT. Amino acid sequence: CSVLRGTEAFF.